Sequencing of this T cell receptor (beta chain) was carried out in a study of cytotoxic CD8 clonotypes in ibrutinib-treated CLL. The germline CDR1 and CDR2 sequences are SGHTA and FQGTGA. V shed 2 bases and J 7 bases; nucleotides not matched to a gene: 11. This CDR3 is built from 16 residues. TCRdb's copy holds only in-frame clones and misses some; the assay was immunoSEQ multiplex PCR. The repertoire includes 150,000 or so clones, approximately 80% of them detected once, and 4.5% to 6% sits in the top ten. Study results and caveats: Whereas clonality rose at ibrutinib response, it declined toward baseline at progression.

Concerning this clone itself: Its antigen remains unidentified.

The V gene is TRBV7-3, the J gene TRBJ1-3, with TRBD1 matching 7 bases. This TCR was recovered from a human donor with chronic lymphocytic leukemia. Sequenced here: PBMCs, sampled after 24 months of ibrutinib treatment. CDR3 residues: CASSLGRPQGLNTIYF. The DNA for the CDR3 is TGTGCCAGCAGCTTAGGCCGACCACAGGGGCTGAACACCATATATTTT.